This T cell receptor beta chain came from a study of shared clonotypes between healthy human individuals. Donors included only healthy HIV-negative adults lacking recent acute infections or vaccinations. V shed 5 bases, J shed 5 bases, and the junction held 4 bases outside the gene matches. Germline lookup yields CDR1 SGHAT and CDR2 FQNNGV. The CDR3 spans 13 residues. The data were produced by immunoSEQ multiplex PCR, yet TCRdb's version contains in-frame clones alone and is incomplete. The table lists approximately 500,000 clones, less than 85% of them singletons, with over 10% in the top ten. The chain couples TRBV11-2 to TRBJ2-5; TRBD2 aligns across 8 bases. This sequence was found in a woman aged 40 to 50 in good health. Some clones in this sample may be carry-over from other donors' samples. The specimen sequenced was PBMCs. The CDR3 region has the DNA TGTGCCAGCAGCCCCCGGACTAGCGAGACCCAGTACTTC. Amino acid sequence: CASSPRTSETQYF.